This T cell receptor beta chain originates from a study of beta chain features in type 1 diabetes. The CDR3 covers 15 residues. The germline V gene has CDR1 SGHTA and CDR2 FQGTGA. Trimming stripped 6 bases from V and 3 bases from J, with 15 bases between. Sorting with CD45RO/CCR7/CD25/CD127/CD95/CD27 yielded naive, central memory, regulatory and stem-like memory CD4+ cells. Study-wide points: In type 1 diabetes patients, VDJ junctions had fewer insertions; deletions at these junctions were more frequent. The study found that naive, central memory and Treg TCRB repertoires appeared more similar in patients than in healthy donors. These data did not resolve whether HLA type affects TCRB rearrangement.

Remarks on this clone: The antigen is not known.

Reverse transcription of all isolated RNA meant that expressed TCRB transcripts were sequenced. The repertoire was sequenced with immunoSEQ multiplex PCR; TCRdb's copy has only in-frame clones and lacks some. The sample has about 370,000 clones, approximately 16% seen once. The sequenced sample consisted of naive CD4+ T cells from blood. This chain joins TRBV7-3 and TRBJ2-4; D remains unclear. This clonotype was sampled from a woman aged 18-29 years in good health. As DNA, the CDR3 is TGTGCCAGCAGTATTTCCGGGTCGGTCAAAAACATTCAGTACTTC. It specifies CASSISGSVKNIQYF.